This T cell receptor (beta chain) came from a study of T cell responses to AZD1222 COVID-19 vaccine. General study points: The study reported that nearly half of spike-specific TCRs target unmutated variant regions. Baseline serostatus was positive in only a handful of AZD1222 recipients. The CD4 TCRs associated with vaccination extended across spike and predominated at 160-218 and 743-854. Donors skewed white British and female; clonal diversity was possibly underestimated.

In regard to this clone: What it recognizes is unknown.

Libraries were prepared by immunoSEQ multiplex PCR; TCRdb keeps only in-frame clonotypes and omits some of them. The data hold about 120,000 clones, with about 88% observed a single time. The CDR3 consists of 14 residues. V was clipped by 0 bases and J by 7 bases, with 11 bases between them. Germline CDR1 and CDR2: SGHDT and YYEEEE. The sequence came from an adult who received the AZD1222 COVID-19 vaccine. The chain has TRBV5-6 and TRBJ2-1, with a weak D call TRBD1 (5 bases). This material consisted of peripheral blood, taken 28 days after the second AZD1222 dose. This chain's CDR3 is CASSLAPGRNEQFF. The CDR3 DNA sequence: TGTGCCAGCAGCTTGGCCCCAGGGCGGAATGAGCAGTTCTTC.